Following are 17 T cell receptor beta chains from one sample sequenced in a study of OX40 agonist ivuxolimab in advanced cancers. Method: immunoSEQ multiplex PCR; TCRdb's copy keeps in-frame clones and lacks some. The data hold tens of thousands of clones, with 70% to 90% observed a single time. The sample in question was CD4+ or CD8+ T cells sorted from blood, obtained in a trial of the OX40 agonist ivuxolimab. These receptor sequences come from an adult with an advanced solid tumor such as melanoma, head and neck, liver or kidney cancer.

The rearrangement links TRBV16 to TRBJ2-1; TRBD2 matches 12 bases. This CDR3 comprises 18 residues. The V gene's germline CDR1 is KGHSY and CDR2 FQNENV. Unmatched junction bases numbered 9, after V lost 3 bases and J lost 3 bases. The CDR3 here is CASSQASGGANNYNEQFF. The CDR3 DNA sequence: TGTGCCAGCAGCCAGGCTAGCGGGGGGGCAAACAACTACAATGAGCAGTTCTTC.

This chain joins TRBV11-3 and TRBJ2-4; no clear D. V lost 0 bases and J 7 bases, leaving 7 bases between the germline ends. The CDR3 totals 13 residues. CDR1 SGHNT and CDR2 YENEEA come from the germline V gene. CDR3 DNA: TGTGCCAGCAGCTTAGATCTATCTAACATTCAGTACTTC. Protein sequence: CASSLDLSNIQYF.

The V gene is TRBV5-6, the J gene TRBJ2-1; 10 nucleotides match TRBD2. V was pared by 2 bases and J by 4 bases, with 3 bases of the junction left unmatched. This CDR3 contains 15 residues. Germline loops: CDR1 SGHDT, CDR2 YYEEEE. This CDR3 is CASSFGLAEYNEQFF. For the CDR3, the DNA is TGTGCCAGCAGCTTCGGACTAGCGGAGTACAATGAGCAGTTCTTC.

The gene calls are TRBV7-3 and TRBJ2-3, with 10 bases fitting TRBD1. The CDR3 runs 16 residues. The ends lost 5 bases at V and 1 base at J; junction bases unmatched: 6. Germline CDR1 is SGHTA and CDR2 is FQGTGA. CDR3 nucleotide sequence: TGTGCCAGCAGCCTTTGGGGGACAGGGGGCACAGATACGCAGTATTTT. It encodes CASSLWGTGGTDTQYF.

This chain connects TRBV2 to TRBJ2-2; 7 positions agree with TRBD1. This CDR3 comprises 16 residues. Germline loops: CDR1 SNHLY, CDR2 FYNNEI. The ends lost 6 bases at V and 0 bases at J; junction bases unmatched: 7. The CDR3 bases are TGTGCCAGCAGGGTGGACAGGTCCTCGAACACCGGGGAGCTGTTTTTT. It translates to CASRVDRSSNTGELFF.

The chain joins TRBV28 to TRBJ2-5; D unresolved. This CDR3 region has 15 residues. V was trimmed by 5 bases and J by 0 bases, leaving 13 bases between them. Germline CDR1 MDHEN, CDR2 SYDVKM. CDR3 DNA sequence: TGTGCCAGCAGTCTTCCTGGGCTATACCAAGAGACCCAGTACTTC. Its protein is CASSLPGLYQETQYF.

V usage is TRBV7-6 and J usage is TRBJ1-1; a weak D match, TRBD1 (5 bases). The ends were cut back, 1 base at V and 1 base at J, with 10 bases in the middle. Germline assignment: CDR1 SGHVS and CDR2 FNYEAQ. CDR3 length equals 15 residues. CDR3 loop: CASSLGAGTNTEAFF. The CDR3 coding sequence is TGTGCCAGCAGCTTAGGGGCAGGGACGAACACTGAAGCTTTCTTT.

V is TRBV10-3 and J is TRBJ2-6, with D perhaps TRBD1 (6 bases). The CDR3 is 17 amino acids. Germline CDR1 is ENHRY and CDR2 is SYGVKD. V dropped 11 bases and J dropped 1 base, with 21 bases sitting between them. CDR3 sequence reads: CAADSPGQLSGANVLTF. The CDR3 nucleotides are TGTGCCGCGGATTCCCCGGGACAACTTTCTGGGGCCAACGTCCTGACTTTC.

This clone was detected only once. The chain uses TRBV19 and TRBJ2-7, with D perhaps assigned TRBD1 or TRBD2 (6 bases each). V was clipped by 6 bases and J by 5 bases, with 11 bases between them. This CDR3 region has 12 residues. Germline CDR1 and CDR2: LNHDA and SQIVND (reference sequence). CDR3 in amino acids: CASRGGLDEQYF. The CDR3 nucleotides are TGTGCCAGTAGAGGGGGGCTCGACGAGCAGTACTTC.

V and J are TRBV7-9 and TRBJ2-1, with 9 positions matching TRBD2. Germline lookup yields CDR1 SEHNR and CDR2 FQNEAQ (reference sequence). V gave up 1 base and J gave up 6 bases; unmatched junction bases: 7. The CDR3 spans 16 residues. This chain's CDR3 is CASSLVGSGGPNEQFF. Written as DNA, the CDR3 is TGTGCCAGCAGCTTAGTAGGTAGCGGGGGCCCCAATGAGCAGTTCTTC.

The chain links TRBV6-6 to TRBJ2-7; D is perhaps TRBD1 or TRBD2 (5 bases each). Between the trimmed V and J ends, which lost 7 bases and 0 bases, there was a span of 19 bases. This CDR3 is 16 amino acids long. From germline, CDR1 is MNHNY and CDR2 SVGAGI (reference sequence). The CDR3, as DNA: TGTGCCAGCATTGACTTCGGGACGTCTGGCTCCTACGAGCAGTACTTC. Protein sequence: CASIDFGTSGSYEQYF.

The J gene is TRBJ1-6, the V gene TRBV4-1; D unresolved. CDR3 length equals 17 residues. Germline V gene data show CDR1 as MGHRA and CDR2 as YSYEKL. V shed 1 base and J shed 5 bases, with 15 bases lying between them. The CDR3 bases are TGCGCCAGCAGCCAAGTTACAGCTAAGACCAATAATTCACCCCTCCACTTT. As protein: CASSQVTAKTNNSPLHF.

The genes are TRBV2 and TRBJ2-1; 12 bases agree with TRBD2. The CDR3 spans 14 residues. V shed 7 bases, J shed 7 bases, and the junction held 5 bases outside the gene matches. In germline, CDR1 is SNHLY, CDR2 FYNNEI. CDR3 in DNA: TGTGCCAGCACAGTAGGACTAGCGGGAAATGAGCAGTTCTTC. It translates to CASTVGLAGNEQFF. The whole variable domain, remainder taken from reference TRBV2 and TRBJ2-1, is EPEVTQTPSHQVTQMGQEVILRCVPISNHLYFYWYRQILGQKVEFLVSFYNNEISEKSEIFDDQFSVERPDGSNFTLKIRSTKLEDSAMYFCASTVGLAGNEQFFGPGTRLTVL.

V and J are TRBV28 and TRBJ1-3; TRBD1 is a possible D gene (5 bases). CDR1 is MDHEN, CDR2 SYDVKM, per germline. The CDR3 is 17 residues long. The V end lost 2 bases, the J end lost 0 bases, and 14 bases lay between the germline ends. The CDR3 coding sequence is TGTGCCAGCAGTTTAGGGGGAGCGCAGAGCTCTGGAAACACCATATATTTT. This codes for CASSLGGAQSSGNTIYF.

This clone showed up just once. This chain links TRBV6-6 with TRBJ1-1; D remains ambiguous. The CDR3 is 13 amino acids. The germline V and J ends were trimmed by 7 bases and 2 bases, with 11 bases remaining between them. Germline V gene lookup returns CDR1 MNHNY and CDR2 SVGAGI (reference sequence). CDR3 DNA: TGTGCCAGCATTGTTAGTATAAACACTGAAGCTTTCTTT. Translation: CASIVSINTEAFF.

This chain uses TRBV9 with TRBJ2-2, with no clear D. The V and J ends lost 5 bases and 2 bases respectively, with 19 bases between them. The germline V gene encodes CDR1 SGDLS and CDR2 YYNGEE. This CDR3 comprises 17 residues. The CDR3 spells CASRSTPGTPNTGELFF. CDR3 DNA sequence: TGTGCCAGCAGGTCGACGCCCGGCACACCCAACACCGGGGAGCTGTTTTTT. Looking up the rest from reference TRBV9 and TRBJ2-2 gives the full variable domain: DSGVTQTPKHLITATGQRVTLRCSPRSGDLSVYWYQQSLDQGLQFLIQYYNGEERAKGNILERFSAQQFPDLHSELNLSSLELGDSALYFCASRSTPGTPNTGELFFGEGSRLTVL.

The rearrangement uses TRBV9 and TRBJ2-5; 7 nucleotides match TRBD1. V trimming: 4 bases; J trimming: 4 bases; junction bases outside the gene matches: 7. From germline, CDR1 is SGDLS and CDR2 YYNGEE. The CDR3 covers 14 residues. CDR3 DNA: TGTGCCAGCAGCCCCAGGGGGTGGGGAGAGACCCAGTACTTC. Protein product: CASSPRGWGETQYF.